The 29 T cell receptor beta chains in this list originate from one sample, sequenced in a study of response to subunit inactivated influenza vaccine. TCRdb reanalysed the RT-PCR reads using MiXCR and keeps one entry per CDR3 protein. The sample includes 710,000 or so distinct CDR3 sequences, approximately 15% of them seen just once. Source: PBMCs from blood, taken 11 to 12 days after vaccination. The receptors derive from a man aged 45-65 years who received an inactivated influenza vaccine.

V usage is TRBV27 and J usage is TRBJ2-7; no firm D call. The germline V gene encodes CDR1 MNHEY and CDR2 SMNVEV (reference sequence). CDR3 length equals 14 residues. Trimming took off 4 bases at V and 6 bases at J, with 16 bases between the two ends. The CDR3 DNA reads as TGTGCCAGCAGTTCGGACGGAGCCCCGGTCGAGCAGTACTTC. It translates to CASSSDGAPVEQYF.

This clonotype was seen a handful of times. The chain has TRBV7-2 and TRBJ1-1; no firm D call. The CDR3 spans 14 residues. Germline V gene lookup returns CDR1 SGHTA and CDR2 FQGNSA. Trimming shortened V by 1 base and J by 5 bases, and 11 bases separated the two germline ends. DNA for the CDR3: TGTGCCAGCAGCTTAGATAAGGGCCGAACTGAAGCTTTCTTT. It yields the protein CASSLDKGRTEAFF. Filled out from reference TRBV7-2 and TRBJ1-1, the complete variable domain reads GAGVSQSPSNKVTEKGKDVELRCDPISGHTALYWYRQSLGQGLEFLIYFQGNSAPDKSGLPSDRFSAERTGGSVSTLTIQRTQQEDSAVYLCASSLDKGRTEAFFGQGTRLTVV.

J is TRBJ2-7 and V is TRBV7-2; TRBD2 aligns across 9 bases. This CDR3 has 14 amino acids. Germline V gene lookup returns CDR1 SGHTA and CDR2 FQGNSA. V lost 4 bases, J lost 3 bases, and 4 bases stayed unmatched. In DNA form, the CDR3 reads TGTGCCAGCAGCTCCGGGACTAGCCGCTACGAGCAGTACTTC. Encoded protein: CASSSGTSRYEQYF.

This clonotype was seen only a few times. V and J are TRBV12-3 or TRBV12-4 and TRBJ2-1, with D possibly being TRBD1 (5 bases). The CDR3 spans 14 residues. Deletions cut 5 bases from V and 7 bases from J, with 15 bases between. The CDR3 nucleotides are TGTGCCAGCAGTAAAAGGGTGGCAGGGAATGAGCAGTTCTTC. Residues: CASSKRVAGNEQFF.

This clonotype was recorded a few times. The J gene is TRBJ1-5, the V gene TRBV9; D remains ambiguous. The germline gives CDR1 SGDLS, CDR2 YYNGEE. This CDR3 has 15 amino acids. With 0 bases removed from V and 1 base from J, the gap between germline ends came to 8 bases. The DNA of the CDR3 is TGTGCCAGCAGCGTAGGCCCCCGAAGCAATCAGCCCCAGCATTTT. Residues: CASSVGPRSNQPQHF. Full variable domain (outside the CDR3, taken from reference TRBV9 and TRBJ1-5): DSGVTQTPKHLITATGQRVTLRCSPRSGDLSVYWYQQSLDQGLQFLIQYYNGEERAKGNILERFSAQQFPDLHSELNLSSLELGDSALYFCASSVGPRSNQPQHFGDGTRLSIL.

This chain joins TRBV12-3 or TRBV12-4 and TRBJ2-7; D is unclear. V lost 3 bases to trimming and J lost 7 bases, with 13 bases between them. The CDR3 sequence is 13 residues long. Written as DNA, the CDR3 is TGTGCCAGCAGTTTGCGCGCCGCGAGGGAGCAGTACTTC. Encoded protein: CASSLRAAREQYF.

This clonotype was counted only a few times. This chain uses TRBV3-1 with TRBJ1-2; 7 nucleotides agree with TRBD1. Germline V gives CDR1 LGHDT, CDR2 YNNKEL (reference sequence). The CDR3 contains 18 residues. V lost 1 base and J lost 3; bases outside the gene matches: 14. CDR3 sequence: CASSQGSGGIGFYYGYTF. Written as DNA, the CDR3 is TGTGCCAGCAGCCAAGGGTCAGGGGGGATAGGCTTTTACTATGGCTACACCTTC.

This chain connects TRBV7-9 to TRBJ1-2; a possible D gene is TRBD1 (5 bases). The germline CDR1 and CDR2 sequences are SEHNR and FQNEAQ (reference sequence). The germline V and J ends were trimmed by 1 base and 6 bases, with 12 bases remaining between them. The CDR3 is 14 amino acids. In nucleotides, the CDR3 is TGTGCCAGCAGCTTAGTGGGGCCCAACGATGGCTACACCTTC. Encoded protein: CASSLVGPNDGYTF.

This clonotype has just a few counts. The chain employs TRBV6-5 and TRBJ1-4, with TRBD1 matching over 7 bases. This CDR3 is 16 amino acids long. CDR1 is MNHEY, CDR2 SVGAGI, per germline. V shed 4 bases and J 8 bases; nucleotides not matched to a gene: 13. The CDR3 spells CASSSPLLTGREKLFF. The DNA for the CDR3 is TGTGCCAGCAGTTCCCCACTTTTGACAGGGAGGGAAAAACTGTTTTTT.

In this sample, this clonotype turned up a few times. The rearrangement uses TRBV7-9 and TRBJ2-1; unclear D gene. The V end lost 3 bases, the J end lost 2 bases, and 8 bases lay between the germline ends. The CDR3 runs 14 residues. The germline gives CDR1 SEHNR, CDR2 FQNEAQ (reference sequence). This chain's CDR3 is CASSFRTPYNEQFF. The CDR3 DNA is TGTGCCAGCAGCTTTCGCACTCCCTACAATGAGCAGTTCTTC.

This clonotype was counted between two and nine times. The gene calls are TRBV12-3 or TRBV12-4 and TRBJ1-6; no firm D call. Trimming pared 1 base from V and 6 bases from J, leaving 7 bases between. There are 14 residues in the CDR3. As DNA, the CDR3 is TGTGCCAGCAGTTTAGGGTGGGTTAATTCACCCCTCCACTTT. Encoded protein: CASSLGWVNSPLHF.

J is TRBJ2-4 and V is TRBV20-1; D unclear. Trimming stripped 4 bases from V and 0 bases from J, with 10 bases between. The germline gives CDR1 DFQATT, CDR2 SNEGSKA (reference sequence). This CDR3 comprises 14 residues. Written as DNA, the CDR3 is TGCAGTGCTATGAGCGCACTAGCCAAAAACATTCAGTACTTC. Protein product: CSAMSALAKNIQYF.

CDR3 loop: CSAREQLRVGSYNSPLHF. CDR3 DNA sequence: TGCAGTGCTAGAGAGCAACTCAGGGTCGGCTCCTATAATTCACCCCTCCACTTT. V and J are TRBV20-1 and TRBJ1-6, with TRBD1 as a possible D gene (5 bases). Germline V lookup: CDR1 DFQATT, CDR2 SNEGSKA (reference sequence). The CDR3 is 18 residues long. V was pared by 0 bases and J by 0 bases, with 15 bases between.

Ten or more counts support this clonotype. The chain is built from TRBV4-1 and TRBJ1-1, with D possibly TRBD1 on 6 matching bases. There are 14 residues in the CDR3. Germline loops: CDR1 MGHRA, CDR2 YSYEKL. The V end lost 4 bases, the J end lost 6 bases, and 15 bases lay between the germline ends. This chain's CDR3 is CASSPNTGLPEAFF. The DNA of the CDR3 is TGCGCCAGCAGCCCCAATACAGGGCTTCCTGAAGCTTTCTTT.

CDR3 nucleotide sequence: TGCGCCAGCAGCCAAGCCAACGGGGACCGTCTTGGGGGCGAGCAGTACTTC. Translating it yields CASSQANGDRLGGEQYF. J is TRBJ2-7 and V is TRBV4-1, with D perhaps matching TRBD1 or TRBD2 (5 bases each). Germline-derived CDR1 and CDR2 are MGHRA and YSYEKL. V was pared by 1 base and J by 6 bases, with 22 bases between. This CDR3 comprises 17 residues.

CDR3 residues: CASSLMTANTGELFF. CDR3 bases: TGTGCCAGCAGCTTAATGACGGCGAACACCGGGGAGCTGTTTTTT. The chain employs TRBV7-9 and TRBJ2-2; no clear D gene. This CDR3 is built from 15 residues. Trimming left V 2 bases short and J 0 bases short, with 7 bases between. Germline-derived CDR1 and CDR2 are SEHNR and FQNEAQ (reference sequence). Looking up the rest from reference TRBV7-9 and TRBJ2-2 gives the full variable domain: DTGVSQNPRHKITKRGQNVTFRCDPISEHNRLYWYRQTLGQGPEFLTYFQNEAQLEKSRLLSDRFSAERPKGSFSTLEIQRTEQGDSAMYLCASSLMTANTGELFFGEGSRLTVL.

This clonotype showed up just a few times. The V and J genes are TRBV3-1 and TRBJ2-4; TRBD1 might be the D (5 bases). Per the germline V gene, CDR1 is LGHDT and CDR2 is YNNKEL (reference sequence). Trimming took off 3 bases at V and 0 bases at J, with 12 bases between the two ends. CDR3 length: 16 amino acids. The CDR3 coding sequence is TGTGCCAGCAGCCAGGGGCTTCTTCTAGCCAAAAACATTCAGTACTTC. It yields the protein CASSQGLLLAKNIQYF.

The chain employs TRBV4-3 and TRBJ2-7; D might be TRBD1 or TRBD2, each matching 5 bases. V was cut by 3 bases and J by 5 bases, with 14 bases left in between. The length of the CDR3 is 14 residues. Germline V gene sequence: CDR1 LGHNA, CDR2 YSLEER. The DNA for the CDR3 is TGCGCCAGCAGCCACGGGACGGTCCCTAACGAGCAGTACTTC. This translates into CASSHGTVPNEQYF.

This clonotype was counted a few times. The rearrangement links TRBV6-1 to TRBJ2-7; 15 bases match TRBD2. In germline, CDR1 is MNHNS, CDR2 SASEGT. The V and J ends lost 6 bases and 5 bases, in that order; junction bases with no gene match: 11. The CDR3 consists of 17 residues. CDR3 protein: CASRPGLAGGPVNEQYF. CDR3 bases: TGTGCCAGCAGACCCGGACTAGCGGGAGGGCCGGTAAACGAGCAGTACTTC.

A word on this clonotype: A clone one base away is much larger, so this may be a read error. V and J are TRBV7-9 and TRBJ2-1; the D gene is possibly TRBD1 (6 bases). CDR3 length: 15 amino acids. The germline V gene encodes CDR1 SEHNR and CDR2 FQNEAQ (reference sequence). For the CDR3, the DNA is TGTGCCAGCAGCTTACCAGGGGCTTACTACAAGGAGCAGTTCTTC. Protein: CASSLPGAYYKEQFF.

CDR3 amino acids: CASSLAVSSGSANTGELFF. CDR3 in DNA: TGTGCCAGCAGCTTAGCGGTTAGTAGCGGGAGCGCGAACACCGGGGAGCTGTTTTTT. The chain combines TRBV7-2 with TRBJ2-2; the match to TRBD2 covers 9 bases. The CDR3 loop spans 19 amino acids. Trimming took 0 bases from V and 0 from J; bases not matched to a gene: 8. Germline CDR1 SGHTA, CDR2 FQGNSA.

The J gene is TRBJ1-1, the V gene TRBV5-1; TRBD1 might be the D (6 bases). This CDR3 has 14 amino acids. V lost 6 bases and J 1 base, leaving 13 bases between the germline ends. The germline V gene has CDR1 SGHRS and CDR2 YFSETQ. The CDR3 here is CASKIWGQNTEAFF. CDR3 nucleotides: TGCGCCAGCAAAATATGGGGACAGAACACTGAAGCTTTCTTT. Supplemented by reference TRBV5-1 and TRBJ1-1, the full variable domain reads KAGVTQTPRYLIKTRGQQVTLSCSPISGHRSVSWYQQTPGQGLQFLFEYFSETQRNKGNFPGRFSGRQFSNSRSEMNVSTLELGDSALYLCASKIWGQNTEAFFGQGTRLTVV.

The gene calls are TRBV20-1 and TRBJ2-2; 9 bases line up with TRBD2. V trimming: 7 bases; J trimming: 6 bases; junction bases outside the gene matches: 12. The CDR3 spans 15 residues. In germline, CDR1 is DFQATT, CDR2 SNEGSKA (reference sequence). In nucleotides, the CDR3 is TGCAGTGTTCGCTACCCGGGACTAGCTCCCGGGGAGCTGTTTTTT. This translates into CSVRYPGLAPGELFF.

Many counts were recorded for this clonotype. The rearrangement links TRBV20-1 to TRBJ1-2, with D possibly TRBD1 on 6 matching bases. Trimming removed 5 bases from V and 7 bases from J, with 20 bases in between. There are 14 residues in the CDR3. Germline CDR1 DFQATT, CDR2 SNEGSKA (reference sequence). This chain's CDR3 is CSADYRVRLGGYTF. CDR3 in DNA: TGCAGTGCTGACTACAGGGTGAGGTTAGGTGGCTACACCTTC.

V is TRBV28 and J is TRBJ2-2; 7 nucleotides align to TRBD2. This CDR3 is built from 15 residues. Germline V lookup: CDR1 MDHEN, CDR2 SYDVKM. J was trimmed by 4 bases and V by 6 bases; bases with no gene match: 8. This CDR3 is CASSRGGGRTGELFF. CDR3 DNA: TGTGCCAGCAGCAGAGGCGGGGGACGCACCGGGGAGCTGTTTTTT.

The chain combines TRBV19 with TRBJ2-1, with TRBD2 matching 10 bases. V shed 5 bases, J shed 7 bases, and the junction held 5 bases outside the gene matches. The germline CDR1 and CDR2 sequences are LNHDA and SQIVND (reference sequence). The CDR3 spans 14 residues. CDR3 protein: CASSLAGVLNEQFF. The CDR3 nucleotides are TGTGCCAGTAGTCTAGCGGGAGTTCTTAATGAGCAGTTCTTC.

This clonotype was counted between two and nine times. The chain uses TRBV28 and TRBJ1-2; 8 bases line up with TRBD1. J lost 8 bases, V lost 5 bases, and 4 bases had no gene match. Germline V gene lookup returns CDR1 MDHEN and CDR2 SYDVKM. This CDR3 is built from 12 residues. The DNA of the CDR3 is TGTGCCAGCAGTCGGACAGGGACCGGCTACACCTTC. Translation: CASSRTGTGYTF.

This clonotype was seen only a few times. The chain carries TRBV20-1 and TRBJ2-1, with TRBD2 as a possible D gene (7 bases). CDR3 length equals 14 residues. V lost 3 bases and J 9 bases, leaving 18 bases between the germline ends. Germline V gene sequence: CDR1 DFQATT, CDR2 SNEGSKA (reference sequence). The CDR3 spells CSARVAGAPREQFF. CDR3 in DNA: TGCAGTGCTAGGGTGGCGGGGGCGCCTCGTGAGCAGTTCTTC.

This clonotype was observed a handful of times. The chain uses TRBV4-2 and TRBJ2-3; the match to TRBD2 covers 7 bases. Germline V lookup: CDR1 LGHNA, CDR2 YNFKEQ. The V and J ends lost 5 bases and 7 bases, in that order; junction bases with no gene match: 15. The CDR3 covers 16 residues. DNA of the CDR3: TGTGCCAGCAGCGACCCTATAGCGGGTGGGCATTATACGCAGTATTTT. Its translation: CASSDPIAGGHYTQYF.